Shown below are 17 T cell receptor beta chains from a single sample sequenced in a study of T cell responses to AZD1222 COVID-19 vaccine. Clones were sequenced by immunoSEQ multiplex PCR, and TCRdb holds only the in-frame ones, with some missing. Among about 84,000 clones, around 85% were seen once, and the ten largest hold around 10%. The material sequenced was peripheral blood, taken 28 days after the second AZD1222 dose. Receptors were obtained from an adult who received the AZD1222 COVID-19 vaccine.

The chain links TRBV6-2 or TRBV6-3 to TRBJ1-5; D gene ambiguous. Germline CDR1 reads MNHEY; CDR2 reads SVGEGT. Trimming stripped 3 bases from V and 1 base from J, with 10 bases between. The CDR3 extends over 15 amino acids. The CDR3 DNA is TGTGCCAGCAGTTATAGGCAGCTGAGCAATCAGCCCCAGCATTTT. Protein sequence: CASSYRQLSNQPQHF.

The rearrangement links TRBV5-4 to TRBJ1-2; the D is unclear. The germline V gene encodes CDR1 SGHNT and CDR2 YYREEE (reference sequence). The CDR3 is 13 amino acids. The V and J ends lost 1 base and 5 bases respectively, with 9 bases between them. The CDR3 loop is CASSLSSGYGYTF. The CDR3 nucleotides read TGTGCCAGCAGCTTGTCGTCAGGTTATGGCTACACCTTC.

The V gene is TRBV29-1, the J gene TRBJ2-3, with a weak D call TRBD1 (5 bases). The length of the CDR3 is 17 residues. The V and J ends lost 5 bases and 0 bases respectively, with 21 bases between them. The V gene's germline CDR1 is SQVTM and CDR2 ANQGSEA. The CDR3 sequence is CSVSGGAVSGSTDTQYF. DNA for the CDR3: TGCAGCGTTTCAGGTGGGGCGGTGTCCGGTAGCACAGATACGCAGTATTTT.

This sequence joins TRBV5-1 and TRBJ2-2; maybe TRBD1 (6 bases). V lost 4 bases and J 1 base, leaving 17 bases between the germline ends. The CDR3 loop spans 17 amino acids. Germline CDR1 is SGHRS and CDR2 is YFSETQ. The DNA for the CDR3 is TGCGCCAGCAGCCCCGGGCCGACAGGACTGAACACCGGGGAGCTGTTTTTT. It is translated as CASSPGPTGLNTGELFF.

The chain carries TRBV28 and TRBJ1-6; D may be TRBD1 (5 bases). The germline V and J ends were trimmed by 7 bases and 7 bases, with 8 bases remaining between them. The CDR3 spans 12 residues. Germline V gene sequence: CDR1 MDHEN, CDR2 SYDVKM. For the CDR3, the DNA is TGTGCCAGCACGTGGGGGAATTCACCCCTCCACTTT. It codes for CASTWGNSPLHF.

This clone has just a few counts. The chain is built from TRBV12-3 or TRBV12-4 and TRBJ1-3; D gene ambiguous. Trimming cost V 2 bases and J 6 bases, with 5 bases left between them. CDR3 length equals 12 residues. The CDR3 region has the DNA TGTGCCAGCAGTTTATGGGAAAACACCATATATTTT. It encodes CASSLWENTIYF.

V gene TRBV10-3 combines with J gene TRBJ2-1, with 7 bases matching TRBD2. With 5 bases clipped from V and 0 bases from J, the junction kept 4 bases outside the gene matches. There are 15 residues in the CDR3. Germline V gene lookup returns CDR1 ENHRY and CDR2 SYGVKD. The CDR3 sequence is CAISNSGPSYNEQFF. Here the CDR3 DNA reads TGTGCCATCAGTAATAGCGGGCCCTCCTACAATGAGCAGTTCTTC.

The CDR3: CASSQGLTGELFF. CDR3 DNA: TGTGCCAGCAGCCAGGGCCTCACCGGGGAGCTGTTTTTT. The V gene is TRBV14, the J gene TRBJ2-2; D unresolved. Trimming took 3 bases from V and 4 from J, leaving 6 bases between them. The CDR3 length is 13 residues. CDR1 is SGHDN, CDR2 FVKESK, per germline.

Here the CDR3 DNA reads TGTGCCAGTAGATGGGGAGGGGGCCCTGACTATGGCTACACCTTC. Translation: CASRWGGGPDYGYTF. The rearrangement joins TRBV19 to TRBJ1-2, with TRBD1 matching 7 bases. The germline V gene has CDR1 LNHDA and CDR2 SQIVND (reference sequence). The CDR3 is 15 amino acids. V shed 6 bases, J shed 3 bases, and the junction held 10 bases outside the gene matches.

The rearrangement uses TRBV29-1 and TRBJ1-1; TRBD1 aligns across 7 bases. Germline V lookup: CDR1 SQVTM, CDR2 ANQGSEA. V lost 0 bases to trimming and J lost 8 bases; unmatched junction nucleotides: 6. The CDR3 is 13 amino acids. This CDR3 reads CSVEEFGDSEAFF. The CDR3 DNA follows: TGCAGCGTTGAAGAATTCGGGGACAGCGAAGCTTTCTTT.

The chain recombines TRBV18 with TRBJ2-7, with D maybe TRBD1 (5 bases). This CDR3 is 13 amino acids long. Looked up from germline, CDR1 is KGHSH and CDR2 is LQKENI. Trimming cost V 2 bases and J 4 bases, with 9 bases left between them. The chain's CDR3 is CASSPGAEYEQYF. In DNA, the CDR3 is TGTGCCAGCTCACCAGGGGCAGAATACGAGCAGTACTTC.

The chain uses TRBV5-1 and TRBJ2-7; 7 nucleotides line up with TRBD1. This CDR3 contains 14 residues. Germline CDR1 reads SGHRS; CDR2 reads YFSETQ. J was trimmed by 1 base and V by 0 bases; bases with no gene match: 1. DNA for the CDR3: TGCGCCAGCAGCTTGGCGGGACAGTCCTACGAGCAGTACTTC. Translation gives CASSLAGQSYEQYF.

V and J are TRBV10-3 and TRBJ2-1, with 15 bases fitting TRBD2. Unmatched junction bases numbered 6, after V lost 5 bases and J lost 7 bases. In germline, CDR1 is ENHRY, CDR2 SYGVKD. This CDR3 region has 16 residues. The CDR3 bases are TGTGCCATCAGTAGATCCGGGACTAGCGGGGGGAATGAGCAGTTCTTC. This codes for CAISRSGTSGGNEQFF.

The chain links TRBV24-1 to TRBJ1-1; tentative D call: TRBD1 (5 bases). V gave up 9 bases and J gave up 1 base, with 14 bases separating them. The germline V gene encodes CDR1 KGHDR and CDR2 SFDVKD. The CDR3 is 14 amino acids. CDR3 bases: TGTGCCACCCGAGCGGGACGGACGAACACTGAAGCTTTCTTT. Protein: CATRAGRTNTEAFF.

The J gene is TRBJ2-7, the V gene TRBV23-1, with D possibly matching TRBD2 (7 bases). TRBV23-1 is placed among ORFs of uncertain function. CDR3 length: 13 amino acids. V lost 6 bases, J lost 5 bases, and 14 bases lay in between. CDR3 DNA: TGCGCCAGCAGACTATCGGGGGGCCACGAGCAGTACTTC. Its translation is CASRLSGGHEQYF.

CDR3 region: CASSEGQGAFNEKLFF. The CDR3 DNA follows: TGTGCCAGCTCAGAGGGACAGGGGGCCTTCAATGAAAAACTGTTTTTT. The rearrangement joins TRBV18 to TRBJ1-4; 12 bases agree with TRBD1. With 5 bases clipped from V and 5 bases from J, the junction kept 6 bases outside the gene matches. CDR1 KGHSH and CDR2 LQKENI come from the germline V gene. This CDR3 comprises 16 residues.

The chain links TRBV24-1 to TRBJ1-2; perhaps TRBD1 as D (5 bases). Germline V gene lookup returns CDR1 KGHDR and CDR2 SFDVKD. The V end lost 4 bases, the J end lost 10 bases, and 18 bases lay between the germline ends. The CDR3 contains 14 residues. CDR3 loop: CATSEPSGRPVYTF. In nucleotides, the CDR3 is TGTGCCACCAGTGAACCCTCGGGGCGGCCTGTCTACACCTTC.